This entry lists 20 T cell receptor beta chains sequenced from one sample in a study of long-term antiretroviral therapy in people with HIV. Survey-level resolution applied to immunoSEQ assay v3.0. The table came from immunoSEQ multiplex PCR; TCRdb's copy has only in-frame clones and leaves some out. The sample lists under 20,000 clones; 91% were seen once. The sample was unsorted PBMCs, taken 0.3 years after starting antiretroviral therapy. These receptors all stem from a man between 60 and 75 years old with HIV.

V and J are TRBV5-4 and TRBJ2-6, with D unresolved. With 1 base removed from V and 1 base from J, the gap between germline ends came to 0 bases. The CDR3 runs to 13 residues. CDR1 SGHNT and CDR2 YYREEE come from the germline V gene (reference sequence). DNA for the CDR3: TGTGCCAGCAGCTTGTCTGGGGCCAACGTCCTGACTTTC. Translation: CASSLSGANVLTF.

V usage is TRBV7-3 and J usage is TRBJ1-1, with D perhaps TRBD1 (5 bases). V was shortened by 2 bases and J by 0 bases, with 7 bases between the two germline ends. Germline V gives CDR1 SGHTA, CDR2 FQGTGA. The CDR3 totals 14 residues. CDR3 in amino acids: CASSLLGVNTEAFF. The CDR3 region has the DNA TGTGCCAGCAGCTTACTGGGGGTGAACACTGAAGCTTTCTTT. Complete variable domain (other parts from reference TRBV7-3 and TRBJ1-1): GAGVSQTPSNKVTEKGKYVELRCDPISGHTALYWYRQSLGQGPEFLIYFQGTGAADDSGLPNDRFFAVRPEGSVSTLKIQRTERGDSAVYLCASSLLGVNTEAFFGQGTRLTVV.

The chain recombines TRBV9 with TRBJ2-3; TRBD2 matches at 9 bases. The J segment lost 3 bases and the V segment lost 4 bases, leaving 3 bases of the junction unmatched. The CDR3 contains 14 residues. The V gene's germline CDR1 is SGDLS and CDR2 YYNGEE. In DNA, the CDR3 is TGTGCCAGCAGCACAACTAGCGGGACAGATACGCAGTATTTT. Translated, it gives CASSTTSGTDTQYF.

This chain joins TRBV5-1 and TRBJ2-5, with 7 bases lining up with TRBD1. With V trimmed by 4 bases and J by 5 bases, 5 bases remained unmatched. This CDR3 is built from 13 residues. Germline V gene sequence: CDR1 SGHRS, CDR2 YFSETQ. CDR3 protein: CASSTQGPETQYF. The DNA for the CDR3 is TGCGCCAGCAGCACACAGGGGCCGGAGACCCAGTACTTC.

The chain uses TRBV5-1 and TRBJ2-5; TRBD1 or TRBD2 may be the D gene (5 bases each). From germline, CDR1 is SGHRS and CDR2 YFSETQ. The CDR3 spans 15 residues. Deletions cut 4 bases from V and 5 bases from J, with 18 bases between. CDR3 protein: CASSPGPPLGETQYF. The CDR3 bases are TGCGCCAGCAGCCCGGGGCCTCCGCTAGGGGAGACCCAGTACTTC. The variable domain in full, with the rest retrieved from reference TRBV5-1 and TRBJ2-5, is KAGVTQTPRYLIKTRGQQVTLSCSPISGHRSVSWYQQTPGQGLQFLFEYFSETQRNKGNFPGRFSGRQFSNSRSEMNVSTLELGDSALYLCASSPGPPLGETQYFGPGTRLLVL.

The rearrangement uses TRBV28 and TRBJ2-7, with TRBD2 matching over 16 bases. The V gene end was trimmed by 6 bases and the J gene end by 6 bases; junction bases not matched to a gene: 2. This CDR3 region has 14 residues. Germline-derived CDR1 and CDR2 are MDHEN and SYDVKM. The CDR3 sequence: CASRGLAGGPEQYF. The CDR3 nucleotides are TGTGCCAGCAGGGGACTAGCGGGAGGGCCCGAGCAGTACTTC.

In its sample, this clone was seen once. The genes are TRBV5-1 and TRBJ2-5; 12 positions match TRBD2. The CDR3 covers 14 residues. Germline V gene data show CDR1 as SGHRS and CDR2 as YFSETQ. Losses at the gene ends were 3 bases for V and 3 bases for J; bases not matched to a gene: 0. CDR3 sequence: CASSWTSGEETQYF. CDR3 nucleotide sequence: TGCGCCAGCAGCTGGACTAGCGGGGAAGAGACCCAGTACTTC.

This CDR3 is CASSGDRGQGQYF. CDR3 DNA sequence: TGTGCCAGCAGCGGGGACCGGGGACAGGGGCAGTATTTT. The chain uses TRBV27 and TRBJ2-3; 9 nucleotides match TRBD1. Unmatched junction bases numbered 9, after V lost 6 bases and J lost 11 bases. Germline assignment: CDR1 MNHEY and CDR2 SMNVEV (reference sequence). This CDR3 is built from 13 residues.

The gene calls are TRBV5-4 and TRBJ1-1; 11 positions match TRBD1. Germline-derived CDR1 and CDR2 are SGHNT and YYREEE (reference sequence). Trimming at V came to 4 bases and at J to 3 bases, leaving 2 bases not matched to a gene. The CDR3 totals 14 residues. The CDR3: CASSRGQGDTEAFF. The CDR3 bases are TGTGCCAGCAGCCGGGGACAGGGGGACACTGAAGCTTTCTTT. Using reference TRBV5-4 and TRBJ1-1 for the parts outside the CDR3, the full variable domain is ETGVTQSPTHLIKTRGQQVTLRCSSQSGHNTVSWYQQALGQGPQFIFQYYREEENGRGNFPPRFSGLQFPNYSSELNVNALELDDSALYLCASSRGQGDTEAFFGQGTRLTVV.

The chain combines TRBV7-3 with TRBJ1-1; D is ambiguous. V was trimmed by 1 base and J by 1 base, leaving 4 bases between them. Per the germline V gene, CDR1 is SGHTA and CDR2 is FQGTGA. This CDR3 is built from 13 residues. This chain's CDR3 is CASSLNRNTEAFF. CDR3 bases: TGTGCCAGCAGCTTAAACCGGAACACTGAAGCTTTCTTT.

The chain recombines TRBV5-5 with TRBJ2-2, with 8 positions matching TRBD1. This CDR3 region has 15 residues. Looked up from germline, CDR1 is SGHKS and CDR2 is YYEKEE (reference sequence). V dropped 3 bases and J dropped 7; count of bases not matched to a gene: 8. Written as DNA, the CDR3 is TGTGCCAGCAGCTCTGAACCAGGGGGCTACGGGGAGCTGTTTTTT. It codes for CASSSEPGGYGELFF.

This chain connects TRBV5-1 to TRBJ2-5; tentatively, D is TRBD1 (5 bases). V lost 7 bases and J lost 4, with 17 bases in between. The CDR3 runs to 14 residues. The germline CDR1 and CDR2 sequences are SGHRS and YFSETQ. CDR3 sequence: CASQDSRVRETQYF. Written as DNA, the CDR3 is TGCGCCAGCCAAGACAGCCGGGTAAGAGAGACCCAGTACTTC.

J is TRBJ1-5 and V is TRBV19, with D unresolved. Deletions cut 7 bases from V and 0 bases from J, with 16 bases between. CDR1 and CDR2 (germline): LNHDA, SQIVND (reference sequence). The CDR3 covers 16 residues. The CDR3 region has the DNA TGTGCCAGTACCCGAGAACAGAGTTATAGCAATCAGCCCCAGCATTTT. Translated: CASTREQSYSNQPQHF.

J is TRBJ2-1 and V is TRBV7-3, with 7 bases aligning to TRBD2. The CDR3 extends over 13 amino acids. V lost 5 bases, J lost 7 bases, and 5 bases stayed unmatched. CDR1 is SGHTA, CDR2 FQGTGA, per germline. CDR3 sequence: CASSPGGSNEQFF. The CDR3 DNA reads TGTGCCAGCAGCCCGGGGGGATCGAATGAGCAGTTCTTC.

The V gene is TRBV7-2, the J gene TRBJ2-2; D remains unclear. CDR1 and CDR2 (germline): SGHTA, FQGNSA. The V and J ends lost 1 base and 5 bases respectively, with 14 bases between them. The length of the CDR3 is 16 residues. Here the CDR3 reads CASSLDPELITGELFF. CDR3 nucleotides: TGTGCCAGCAGCTTAGACCCAGAGCTGATTACCGGGGAGCTGTTTTTT.

This rearrangement joins TRBV25-1 to TRBJ2-2; D gene ambiguous. With 0 bases removed from V and 2 bases from J, the gap between germline ends came to 1 base. Germline V gene data show CDR1 as MGHDK and CDR2 as SYGVNS. There are 13 residues in the CDR3. CDR3 sequence: CASSEYNTGELFF. In DNA form, the CDR3 reads TGTGCCAGCAGTGAATATAACACCGGGGAGCTGTTTTTT.

This clone appeared once. The rearrangement links TRBV29-1 to TRBJ1-1; D gene ambiguous. The length of the CDR3 is 13 residues. The germline gives CDR1 SQVTM, CDR2 ANQGSEA. V lost 6 bases and J 0 bases, leaving 11 bases between the germline ends. The chain's CDR3 is CSVGKVLNTEAFF. For the CDR3, the DNA is TGCAGCGTGGGAAAGGTGCTGAACACTGAAGCTTTCTTT.

This sequence joins TRBV28 and TRBJ1-5; D not certain. V lost 7 bases to trimming and J lost 11 bases, with 15 bases between them. CDR3 length equals 12 residues. Germline V gene lookup returns CDR1 MDHEN and CDR2 SYDVKM. CDR3 amino acids: CASTNRFTSQHF. Written as DNA, the CDR3 is TGTGCCAGCACAAATAGGTTCACGTCCCAGCATTTT.

The CDR3 loop is CASSQGLGQPYEQYF. The CDR3, as DNA: TGCGCCAGCAGCCAAGGGCTGGGACAGCCCTACGAGCAGTACTTC. This rearrangement joins TRBV4-3 to TRBJ2-7; 7 positions agree with TRBD1. This CDR3 is built from 15 residues. CDR1 LGHNA and CDR2 YSLEER come from the germline V gene. The V segment lost 1 base and the J segment 2 bases; nucleotides outside the gene matches: 5.

The chain carries TRBV19 and TRBJ2-2; 9 bases map to TRBD1. Trimming took 6 bases from V and 4 from J; bases not matched to a gene: 3. Germline CDR1 and CDR2: LNHDA and SQIVND (reference sequence). This CDR3 spans 14 amino acids. The CDR3 region is CASRDRGITGELFF. The CDR3 DNA follows: TGTGCCAGTAGGGACAGGGGAATCACCGGGGAGCTGTTTTTT.